A selection of T cell receptor beta chains follows, all from one sample in a study of blood T cell repertoires in COVID-19. Sequenced by immunoSEQ multiplex PCR; TCRdb stores in-frame clones only, minus some. The sample lists 200,000 to 250,000 clones; approximately 90% were seen once. Sequenced material: PBMCs or T cells enriched from blood (not recorded which). These TCRs come from a woman in her twenties or thirties with acute COVID-19. Both conserved end residues are part of each CDR3. D genes are given only for firm matches. The size entry is marked missing in some rows and otherwise reads once, few, many or a size class.

j_call clone_size v_call d_call cdr3_nt cdr3_aa
TRBJ2-2 NA TRBV6-4 TRBD2 TGTGCCAGCAGTGTGACTAGCGGGGGGACCGGGGAGCTGTTTTTT CASSVTSGGTGELFF
TRBJ1-6 NA TRBV27 TRBD1 TGTGCCAGCAGTTCGAACAGGGGTAATTCACCCCTCCACTTT CASSSNRGNSPLHF
TRBJ2-3 NA TRBV7-9 NA TGTGCCAGCAGCCACCAAGGGGATTACACAGATACGCAGTATTTT CASSHQGDYTDTQYF
TRBJ1-5 NA TRBV6-1 NA TGTGCCAGCAGTGACGCCGGGACATCCAATCAGCCCCAGCATTTT CASSDAGTSNQPQHF
TRBJ1-2 NA TRBV7-6 TRBD1 TGTGCCAGCAGCACCCAGACAGGGATTAACTATGGCTACACCTTC CASSTQTGINYGYTF
TRBJ2-3 NA TRBV2 NA TGTGCCAGCATTGGGGCAGGCACAGATACGCAGTATTTT CASIGAGTDTQYF
TRBJ1-5 NA TRBV19 TRBD1 TGTGCCAGTAGTGGCAGGACAGGGCGGAATCAGCCCCAGCATTTT CASSGRTGRNQPQHF
TRBJ1-1 NA TRBV19 TRBD1 TGTGCCAGTAGTTTCGGACAGGGGAACACTGAAGCTTTCTTT CASSFGQGNTEAFF
TRBJ2-1 NA TRBV10-2 TRBD2 TGCGCCAGCAGTGATTCGGGGGGGCCTTACAATGAGCAGTTCTTC CASSDSGGPYNEQFF
TRBJ2-2 NA TRBV24-1 NA TGTGCCACCAGCCGGGAAACCGGGGAGCTGTTTTTT CATSRETGELFF
TRBJ1-2 NA TRBV4-1 NA TGCGCCAGCAGCCAAGCGCAGGGGTTCTTCCGTGATGGCTACACCTTC CASSQAQGFFRDGYTF
TRBJ2-7 NA TRBV7-2 TRBD2 TGTGCCAGCAGCCCGAGCGGGATTCCCTACGAGCAGTACTTC CASSPSGIPYEQYF
TRBJ1-6 NA TRBV6-5 NA TGTGCCATCAAAGGGGGACGCTCCTATAATTCACCCCTCCACTTT CAIKGGRSYNSPLHF
TRBJ2-3 NA TRBV28 NA TGTGCCAGCAGTTTAGGAGGGGCGGCAGATACGCAGTATTTT CASSLGGAADTQYF
TRBJ2-2 NA TRBV5-1 TRBD2 TGCGCCAGCAGCCCCGCGGGGGGGAATACCGGGGAGCTGTTTTTT CASSPAGGNTGELFF
TRBJ1-3 NA TRBV6-5 NA TGTGCCAGCAGGTACTGGGGGACTGGTGGAAACACCATATATTTT CASRYWGTGGNTIYF
TRBJ2-5 NA TRBV15 NA TGTGCCACCAGCAGAGGGGGGCAGGGGCAAGAGACCCAGTACTTC CATSRGGQGQETQYF
TRBJ1-5 NA TRBV27 NA TGTGCCAGCAGTTTAAGGGGGAGGGCTCAGCCCCAGCATTTT CASSLRGRAQPQHF
TRBJ1-2 NA TRBV9 TRBD1 TGTGCCAGCAGCGTAGCCGGGACAGCGCCATATGGCTACACCTTC CASSVAGTAPYGYTF
TRBJ2-7 NA TRBV5-6 TRBD1 TGTGCCAGCAGCTCGCCTCGACAGGGGATGTACGAGCAGTACTTC CASSSPRQGMYEQYF
TRBJ2-7 NA TRBV19 TRBD1 TGTGCCAGTAGTACCGGGACAGGGTCCTACGAGCAGTACTTC CASSTGTGSYEQYF
TRBJ2-3 NA TRBV6-5 NA TGTGCCAGCAGTTCGGCGGGGAGTCCGAGGTCAGATACGCAGTATTTT CASSSAGSPRSDTQYF
TRBJ1-6 NA TRBV19 TRBD1 TGTGCCAGTAGTGACAGGGGCATAAGCTCCTATAATTCACCCCTCCACTTT CASSDRGISSYNSPLHF
TRBJ1-4 NA TRBV28 NA TGTGCCAGCAGCCCTGGGGCCCCGAGAGGAATTGAAAAACTGTTTTTT CASSPGAPRGIEKLFF
TRBJ2-3 NA TRBV5-1 NA TGCGCCAGCAGCCCTGCCGGCGGGATGGGGGATACGCAGTATTTT CASSPAGGMGDTQYF
TRBJ1-3 NA TRBV6-5 TRBD1 TGTGCCAGCGGACAGGCCGGAGGCACCATATATTTT CASGQAGGTIYF
TRBJ2-4 NA TRBV27 NA TGTGCCAGCAGAGCCCTCGGGGACAAAAACATTCAGTACTTC CASRALGDKNIQYF
TRBJ1-1 NA TRBV19 NA TGTGCCAGTAGTCTACTGCTTGGGCGAGGGAGGGGAGCTTTCTTT CASSLLLGRGRGAFF
TRBJ1-5 NA TRBV2 TRBD1 TGTGCCAGCAGTGGGACAGGAATCAGCAATCAGCCCCAGCATTTT CASSGTGISNQPQHF
TRBJ1-2 NA TRBV11-1 TRBD1 TGTGCCAGCAGCTTCCGGACAGGCCAGAACTATGGCTACACCTTC CASSFRTGQNYGYTF
TRBJ1-5 few TRBV11-3 NA TGTGCCAGCAGCTTAGACCTCTTCGAACCCACAGGGTCGGATCAGCCCCAGCATTTT CASSLDLFEPTGSDQPQHF
TRBJ1-1 NA TRBV2 NA TGTGCCAGCAGTGACGGGGTTTACACTGAAGCTTTCTTT CASSDGVYTEAFF
TRBJ2-7 NA TRBV5-4 NA TGTGCCAGCAGCCCACCCCCGGGGTCCGAGCAGTACTTC CASSPPPGSEQYF
TRBJ2-6 NA TRBV7-9 NA TGTGCCAGCAGTGGGAGCTCTGGGGCCAACGTCCTGACTTTC CASSGSSGANVLTF
TRBJ2-3 NA TRBV11-2 TRBD2 TGTGCCAGCAGCTTCCAGACTAGCGGGGAGAGGACGCAGTATTTT CASSFQTSGERTQYF